This T cell receptor (beta chain) was obtained from a study of blood T cell repertoires in COVID-19. Background on the study: Samples of COVID-19 (acute and convalescent) were obtained from the United States, Italy and Spain. From T cells, B-cell-depleted T cells, or PBMCs came the material, which was cDNA or gDNA.

Original methodology: Amplification from reference gene primers served as the basis for estimated nucleated cell counts. TCRdb's table, derived via immunoSEQ multiplex PCR, lists solely in-frame clones and lacks some. That table supplies the V and J calls and clone size; D and trimming were determined from the DNA. This sample carries more than 100,000 clones, 84% of them seen once, and the ten largest clones take around an eighth. The junction had 6 bases not matched to a gene; V was cut back by 4 bases and J by 3 bases. The CDR3 consists of 17 residues. Germline values: CDR1 SGHRS, CDR2 YFSETQ. The sequenced sample consisted of peripheral blood. The chain links TRBV5-1 to TRBJ2-1; TRBD2 matches at 14 bases. This TCR was recovered from a woman aged 30 to 39 who had recovered from COVID-19. The CDR3 spells CASSKGTSGRVYNEQFF. For the CDR3, the DNA is TGCGCCAGCAGCAAAGGGACTAGCGGGAGAGTCTACAATGAGCAGTTCTTC.